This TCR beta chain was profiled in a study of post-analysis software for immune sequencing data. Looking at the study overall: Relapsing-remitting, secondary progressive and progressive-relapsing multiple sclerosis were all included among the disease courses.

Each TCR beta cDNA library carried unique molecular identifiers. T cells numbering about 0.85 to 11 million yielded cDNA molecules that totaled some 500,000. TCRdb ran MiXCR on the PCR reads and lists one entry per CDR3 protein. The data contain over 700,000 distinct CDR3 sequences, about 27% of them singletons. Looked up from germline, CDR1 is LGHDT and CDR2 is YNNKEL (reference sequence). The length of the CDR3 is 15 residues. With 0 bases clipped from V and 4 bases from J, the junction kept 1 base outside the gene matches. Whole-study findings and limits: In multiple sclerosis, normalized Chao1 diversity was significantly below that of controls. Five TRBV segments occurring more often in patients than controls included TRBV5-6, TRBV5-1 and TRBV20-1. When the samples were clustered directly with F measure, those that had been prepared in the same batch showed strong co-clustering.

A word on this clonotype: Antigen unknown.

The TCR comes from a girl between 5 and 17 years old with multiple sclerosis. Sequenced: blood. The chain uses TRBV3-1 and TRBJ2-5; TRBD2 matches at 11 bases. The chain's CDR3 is CASSQDTSGGETQYF. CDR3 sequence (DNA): TGTGCCAGCAGCCAAGATACTAGCGGGGGAGAGACCCAGTACTTC.